This is a list of T cell receptor beta chains from one sample in a study of identical twins. TCRdb re-called the 5' RACE reads with MiXCR, one entry per CDR3 protein. The sample yields 400,000 to 650,000 distinct CDR3 sequences, 20% to 25% seen once. These sequences were also reported in another study, on T cells expressing NK-cell markers.

What was sequenced was CD4+ T cells sorted from blood. The receptors were gathered from a woman in her late teens or twenties in good health. Each CDR3 is given with its conserved first and last residue. Fields, in order: clone size, V gene, J gene, D gene, CDR3 DNA, CDR3 protein. A D gene is named only where the DNA matches it firmly. Expanded clones get a size class; other rows say once, few or many, or leave the size out.

-	TRBV12-3/TRBV12-4	TRBJ1-1	-	TGTGCCAGCAGCCCCGGGACGTGGAACACTGAAGCTTTCTTT	CASSPGTWNTEAFF
-	TRBV28	TRBJ2-1	TRBD1	TGTGCCAGCAGTGTCCGGGACAGGGGGCCCAATGAGCAGTTCTTC	CASSVRDRGPNEQFF
-	TRBV24-1	TRBJ2-1	TRBD2	TGTGCCACCTGTTGTACTAGCGGTTCCTACAATGAGCAGTTCTTC	CATCCTSGSYNEQFF
-	TRBV7-2	TRBJ2-1	TRBD2	TGTGCCAGCAGCTTAGAACTAGCGGGGGCCAATGAGCAGTTCTTC	CASSLELAGANEQFF
few	TRBV24-1	TRBJ2-1	-	TGTGCCACCAGTGACCCCCGATTCTCTGGGGATGAGCAGTTCTTC	CATSDPRFSGDEQFF
few	TRBV3-1	TRBJ2-3	-	TGTGCCAGCACCCCCGCGCCGAAATCAGATACGCAGTATTTT	CASTPAPKSDTQYF
-	TRBV3-1	TRBJ2-1	TRBD2	TGTGCCAGCAGCCGACTAGCGGGATCACGTTACAATGAGCAGTTCTTC	CASSRLAGSRYNEQFF
few	TRBV24-1	TRBJ2-1	TRBD2	TGTGCCACCAGTGACCCACTAGCGGGAGGGCCCAATGAGCAGTTCTTC	CATSDPLAGGPNEQFF
few	TRBV6-5	TRBJ2-7	-	TGTGCCAGCAGTTATAACACTAAAAGCTCCTACGAGCAGTACTTC	CASSYNTKSSYEQYF
few	TRBV20-1	TRBJ2-1	TRBD1	TGCAGTGCCCCGACAGGGGGATGGAATGAGCAGTTCTTC	CSAPTGGWNEQFF
-	TRBV5-1	TRBJ2-3	-	TGCGCCAGCAGCTTGGAGGTTAATGCAGATACGCAGTATTTT	CASSLEVNADTQYF
many	TRBV12-3/TRBV12-4	TRBJ2-1	TRBD2	TGTGCCAGCAGTCCTATAGCGGGAGGGATCATAGGTGAGCAGTTCTTC	CASSPIAGGIIGEQFF
-	TRBV7-7	TRBJ1-1	-	TGTGCCAGCAGCTTAAATCAGGGTTGGACTGAAGCTTTCTTT	CASSLNQGWTEAFF
-	TRBV4-2	TRBJ2-5	-	TGTGCCAGCAGCCAAGAGCCAGCACGAAGTGAGACCCAGTACTTC	CASSQEPARSETQYF
-	TRBV9	TRBJ2-5	-	TGTGCCAGCAACCGGGACTGGGGAACGGCGACCCAGTACTTC	CASNRDWGTATQYF
few	TRBV30	TRBJ2-7	-	TGTGCCTGGAAGATTGGCGGACTGACGGGGGAGCAGTACTTC	CAWKIGGLTGEQYF
-	TRBV3-1	TRBJ2-1	TRBD2	TGTGCCAGCAGCCCGTTAGCGGGGGGGACCTACAATGAGCAGTTCTTC	CASSPLAGGTYNEQFF
-	TRBV12-3/TRBV12-4	TRBJ2-3	TRBD2	TGTGCCAGCAGTTTTGTGGGAGGGCGCACAGATACGCAGTATTTT	CASSFVGGRTDTQYF
-	TRBV6-5	TRBJ2-7	TRBD1	TGTGCCAGCAGTTACCGGGCGGGACAGGGAGTCTCCTACGAGCAGTACTTC	CASSYRAGQGVSYEQYF
few	TRBV11-2	TRBJ2-2	TRBD2	TGTGCCAGCAGCTTAGTGGGAGGGGCGAGCACCGGGGAGCTGTTTTTT	CASSLVGGASTGELFF
-	TRBV7-8	TRBJ2-1	TRBD2	TGTGCCAGCAGCTTAGTGGGGACTAGCGTGGACAATGAGCAGTTCTTC	CASSLVGTSVDNEQFF
-	TRBV27	TRBJ1-4	TRBD1	TGTGCCAGCAGTCAAGGCGGGACAGTGAATGAAAAACTGTTTTTT	CASSQGGTVNEKLFF
-	TRBV20-1	TRBJ2-6	-	TGCAGTGCTAGAGGAGTCTCTGGGGCCAACGTCCTGACTTTC	CSARGVSGANVLTF
-	TRBV6-1	TRBJ1-1	-	TGTGCCAGCACCCATATCAGGGGCACTGAAGCTTTCTTT	CASTHIRGTEAFF
-	TRBV15	TRBJ1-5	TRBD1	TGTGCCACCAGCAGAGATCTAATAATCGGAACAGGGGGTAATCAGCCCCAGCATTTT	CATSRDLIIGTGGNQPQHF
once	TRBV13	TRBJ2-5	TRBD2	TGTGCCAGCAGCCCTGGCGGGAGTGCCGAAGAGACCCAGTACTTC	CASSPGGSAEETQYF
-	TRBV7-6	TRBJ2-7	-	TGTGCCAGCAGCTTAGTGGCAGGGGATGCCTACGAGCAGTACTTC	CASSLVAGDAYEQYF
-	TRBV20-1	TRBJ1-1	-	TGCAGTGCCATGGGCACTGAAGCTTTCTTT	CSAMGTEAFF
-	TRBV27	TRBJ1-2	TRBD1	TGTGCCAGCAGTCCACGGGACAGGGATAGCTACACCTTC	CASSPRDRDSYTF
-	TRBV29-1	TRBJ1-2	TRBD1	TGCAGCGTTGGGGACAGGGCCCCTTATGGCTACACCTTC	CSVGDRAPYGYTF
-	TRBV10-3	TRBJ1-4	-	TGTGCCACTAAGGGACAAAATGAAAAACTGTTTTTT	CATKGQNEKLFF
-	TRBV10-1	TRBJ2-1	TRBD2	TGCGCCAGCAGCCATTCGACTAGCGGGATTCGCAATGAGCAGTTCTTC	CASSHSTSGIRNEQFF
-	TRBV29-1	TRBJ2-2	-	TGCAGCGTTGGGTTCTACAGTACCGGGGAGCTGTTTTTT	CSVGFYSTGELFF
once	TRBV19	TRBJ2-2	-	TGTGCCAGTAGGCCCAGGGTCTCGGGCGGGGAGCTGTTTTTT	CASRPRVSGGELFF
few	TRBV6-2/TRBV6-3	TRBJ2-1	-	TGTGCCAGCAGTTACAGGGTCGGAAATGAGCAGTTCTTC	CASSYRVGNEQFF
once	TRBV12-3/TRBV12-4	TRBJ1-2	-	TGTGCCAGCAGTGTGGACGGTGGTCAGAACTATGGCTACACCTTC	CASSVDGGQNYGYTF
-	TRBV6-5	TRBJ2-7	-	TGTGCCAGCAGTTATCTCAGCGGTAGGGCCTACGAGCAGTACTTC	CASSYLSGRAYEQYF
few	TRBV4-3	TRBJ2-3	TRBD2	TGCGCCAGCAGCCAAGTCGGGGGGAGCGGGAGCCGAGATACGCAGTATTTT	CASSQVGGSGSRDTQYF
-	TRBV3-1	TRBJ2-3	TRBD1	TGTGCCAGCAGCCCTCGACAGGGGGATGAATCTACGCAGTATTTT	CASSPRQGDESTQYF
-	TRBV2	TRBJ1-2	TRBD1	TGTGCCAGCAGTCCGATACAGGGGGTTGAAGGGGGCTACACCTTC	CASSPIQGVEGGYTF
few	TRBV12-3/TRBV12-4	TRBJ1-1	-	TGTGCCAGCAGTTTAGCGATAATTATGAACACTGAAGCTTTCTTT	CASSLAIIMNTEAFF
many	TRBV20-1	TRBJ2-1	TRBD2	TGCAGTGCTAGAGGGACTAGCGGGAGGTACAATGAGCAGTTCTTC	CSARGTSGRYNEQFF
-	TRBV6-1	TRBJ2-6	-	TGTGCCAGCTCGGGTGGGCAGTTAAGCTCTGGGGCCAACGTCCTGACTTTC	CASSGGQLSSGANVLTF